One and the same sample provided the 19 T cell receptor beta chains below, sequenced in a study of blood T cells in healthy people across ages. A second PCR of 7 to 11 cycles used a sample-barcoded 5' primer and a J-beta primer mix. TCRdb reprocessed the 5' RACE reads with MiXCR, giving one entry per CDR3 protein. The sample gives just over 1 million distinct CDR3 sequences, less than 50% of which show up once; about 19% is in the top ten. Sequencing was carried out using blood. The origin of the receptors is a woman in her fifties or sixties in good health.

CDR3 bases: TGTGCCAGCAGCCCAGCGGGGACTTTAAGCTACAATGAGCAGTTCTTC. It is translated as CASSPAGTLSYNEQFF. The chain couples TRBV3-1 to TRBJ2-1, with 7 bases matching TRBD2. V gave up 4 bases and J gave up 3 bases; unmatched junction bases: 9. Germline-derived CDR1 and CDR2 are LGHDT and YNNKEL (reference sequence). The CDR3 length is 16 residues.

This clonotype was observed at least ten times. The gene calls are TRBV4-2 and TRBJ1-6; D might be TRBD1 (5 bases). V was shortened by 1 base and J by 13 bases, with 8 bases between the two germline ends. This CDR3 spans 12 amino acids. Germline values: CDR1 LGHNA, CDR2 YNFKEQ. CDR3 in DNA: TGTGCCAGCAGCCAAGCCGGGGGGCCCCTCCACTTT. Translating it yields CASSQAGGPLHF.

V is TRBV7-8 and J is TRBJ1-1, with D perhaps matching TRBD1 (5 bases). The CDR3 is made up of 15 amino acids. Germline lookup yields CDR1 SGHVS and CDR2 FQNEAQ. The germline V and J ends were trimmed by 1 base and 1 base, with 10 bases remaining between them. CDR3 coding DNA: TGTGCCAGCAGCTTAGTAATCGGACAGAACACTGAAGCTTTCTTT. Its protein is CASSLVIGQNTEAFF.

This chain connects TRBV6-6 to TRBJ2-6; D is undetermined. Trimming pared 5 bases from V and 0 bases from J, leaving 5 bases between. The germline V gene has CDR1 MNHNY and CDR2 SVGAGI (reference sequence). The CDR3 is made up of 14 amino acids. CDR3 loop: CASSKISGANVLTF. In DNA, the CDR3 is TGTGCCAGCAGTAAAATCTCTGGGGCCAACGTCCTGACTTTC.

J is TRBJ2-5 and V is TRBV20-1, with 13 bases matching TRBD2. The CDR3 loop spans 19 amino acids. Germline assignment: CDR1 DFQATT and CDR2 SNEGSKA (reference sequence). V dropped 0 bases and J dropped 2; count of bases not matched to a gene: 12. CDR3 sequence reads: CSARDAGLAGEHRQETQYF. The CDR3 nucleotides are TGCAGTGCTAGAGACGCCGGACTAGCGGGAGAACACCGACAAGAGACCCAGTACTTC.

On this clonotype itself: This may be a read error: a much more frequent sequence differs by one nucleotide. CDR3: CASSSRTSGSTDAQYF. Here the CDR3 DNA reads TGTGCCAGCAGCTCCCGGACTAGCGGGAGCACAGATGCGCAGTATTTT. J is TRBJ2-3 and V is TRBV7-9; TRBD2 aligns across 13 bases. Germline CDR1 SEHNR, CDR2 FQNEAQ (reference sequence). The CDR3 loop spans 16 amino acids.

V gene TRBV20-1 combines with J gene TRBJ2-1; D unresolved. V was trimmed by 2 bases and J by 5 bases, leaving 13 bases between them. Germline V lookup: CDR1 DFQATT, CDR2 SNEGSKA (reference sequence). The CDR3 covers 14 residues. The CDR3 DNA is TGCAGTGCTAGAAGGAGATTGATGAACAATGAGCAGTTCTTC. Its translation: CSARRRLMNNEQFF.

This clonotype was seen a handful of times. The rearrangement uses TRBV7-9 and TRBJ1-5; a weak D match, TRBD1 (5 bases). Germline CDR1 and CDR2: SEHNR and FQNEAQ (reference sequence). V gave up 1 base and J gave up 4 bases, with 17 bases separating them. The CDR3 sequence is 17 residues long. For the CDR3, the DNA is TGTGCCAGCAGCTTAGGAGCCGTCGGGACCGTGAATCAGCCCCAGCATTTT. Residues: CASSLGAVGTVNQPQHF.

This clonotype was picked up many times. The chain is built from TRBV29-1 and TRBJ2-7; D gene unclear. Germline CDR1 is SQVTM and CDR2 is ANQGSEA. V gave up 4 bases and J gave up 3 bases, with 10 bases separating them. The CDR3 covers 12 residues. The CDR3 region is CSVGYGYYEQYF. For the CDR3, the DNA is TGCAGCGTTGGGTACGGATACTACGAGCAGTACTTC.

This sequence joins TRBV18 and TRBJ2-1; 8 bases fit TRBD2. Looked up from germline, CDR1 is KGHSH and CDR2 is LQKENI. V dropped 1 base and J dropped 0; count of bases not matched to a gene: 14. The length of the CDR3 is 20 residues. In DNA, the CDR3 is TGTGCCAGCTCACCACAAAGTTCGGGGGTGAGCGGGAGCTCCTACAATGAGCAGTTCTTC. Amino acid sequence: CASSPQSSGVSGSSYNEQFF.

With regard to this clonotype: The junction differs from germline at one of its ends, possibly a read error. V and J are TRBV5-1 and TRBJ2-3, with a tentative D call TRBD2 (5 bases). In germline, CDR1 is SGHRS, CDR2 YFSETQ. The CDR3 runs to 15 residues. CDR3 residues: CASSTLGSSTDAQYF. Written as DNA, the CDR3 is TGCGCCAGCAGCACCCTAGGGAGTAGCACAGATGCGCAGTATTTT. Full variable domain (outside the CDR3, taken from reference TRBV5-1 and TRBJ2-3): KAGVTQTPRYLIKTRGQQVTLSCSPISGHRSVSWYQQTPGQGLQFLFEYFSETQRNKGNFPGRFSGRQFSNSRSEMNVSTLELGDSALYLCASSTLGSSTDAQYFGPGTRLTVL.

V and J are TRBV4-1 and TRBJ1-2; D may be TRBD1 (5 bases). The germline V gene encodes CDR1 MGHRA and CDR2 YSYEKL. There are 17 residues in the CDR3. Trimming cost V 1 base and J 0 bases, with 15 bases left between them. The CDR3 loop reads CASSQGGGRVANYGYTF. The CDR3 bases are TGCGCCAGCAGCCAAGGGGGCGGCAGGGTGGCTAACTATGGCTACACCTTC.

The gene calls are TRBV12-3 or TRBV12-4 and TRBJ2-5, with 9 bases lining up with TRBD1. The CDR3 consists of 17 residues. Trimming removed 2 bases from V and 2 bases from J; junction bases left unmatched: 9. The DNA for the CDR3 is TGTGCCAGCAGTTTAAGGAGTGGGACAGGGAGGCAAGAGACCCAGTACTTC. Translated, it gives CASSLRSGTGRQETQYF.

V usage is TRBV6-5 and J usage is TRBJ2-3, with 12 bases identical to TRBD2. Germline CDR1 is MNHEY and CDR2 is SVGAGI. Trimming cost V 5 bases and J 6 bases; bases outside gene matches: 6. The CDR3 length is 15 residues. CDR3 nucleotides: TGTGCCAGCAGTGCTCCTAGCGGGAGGGACGATACGCAGTATTTT. This translates into CASSAPSGRDDTQYF.

This clonotype turned up a few times. The chain carries TRBV20-1 and TRBJ1-1, with a possible D match to TRBD1 (6 bases). The CDR3 has 14 residues. V was shortened by 3 bases and J by 4 bases, with 15 bases between the two germline ends. Germline V CDR1 and CDR2: DFQATT, SNEGSKA (reference sequence). CDR3 coding DNA: TGCAGTGCTAGTTCAGGCGGGGGCGGCACTGAAGCTTTCTTT. Translating gives CSASSGGGGTEAFF.

The chain carries TRBV3-1 and TRBJ1-2; D possibly corresponds to TRBD1 (5 bases). The ends were cut back, 5 bases at V and 4 bases at J, with 20 bases in the middle. The CDR3 is 16 residues long. Germline V gives CDR1 LGHDT, CDR2 YNNKEL (reference sequence). The DNA of the CDR3 is TGTGCCAGCAGCACCCGGGACTGGGGGAATGTCTATGGCTACACCTTC. It encodes CASSTRDWGNVYGYTF.

The DNA for the CDR3 is TGCAGTGCTAGAGTGGATAGTGCAGGGATTGGATCACCCCTCCACTTT. Translating gives CSARVDSAGIGSPLHF. The V and J genes are TRBV20-1 and TRBJ1-6, with D possibly matching TRBD1 (5 bases). The CDR3 length is 16 residues. Germline loops: CDR1 DFQATT, CDR2 SNEGSKA (reference sequence). The V end lost 1 base, the J end lost 10 bases, and 20 bases lay between the germline ends.

A few counts support this clonotype. J is TRBJ2-1 and V is TRBV28; D remains unclear. Between the trimmed V and J ends, which lost 4 bases and 0 bases, there was a span of 16 bases. Germline CDR1 MDHEN, CDR2 SYDVKM. The CDR3 is 17 amino acids. CDR3: CASSSIRPPSSYNEQFF. CDR3 bases: TGTGCCAGCAGTTCCATCCGACCCCCAAGCTCCTACAATGAGCAGTTCTTC.

The chain uses TRBV29-1 and TRBJ2-5; 7 nucleotides line up with TRBD2. CDR3 length: 14 residues. V lost 3 bases, J lost 11 bases, and 15 bases stayed unmatched. From germline, CDR1 is SQVTM and CDR2 ANQGSEA. Written as DNA, the CDR3 is TGCAGCGTTGAGACTAGCCGGTGGAACAATGAGCAGTACTTC. The encoded protein is CSVETSRWNNEQYF.